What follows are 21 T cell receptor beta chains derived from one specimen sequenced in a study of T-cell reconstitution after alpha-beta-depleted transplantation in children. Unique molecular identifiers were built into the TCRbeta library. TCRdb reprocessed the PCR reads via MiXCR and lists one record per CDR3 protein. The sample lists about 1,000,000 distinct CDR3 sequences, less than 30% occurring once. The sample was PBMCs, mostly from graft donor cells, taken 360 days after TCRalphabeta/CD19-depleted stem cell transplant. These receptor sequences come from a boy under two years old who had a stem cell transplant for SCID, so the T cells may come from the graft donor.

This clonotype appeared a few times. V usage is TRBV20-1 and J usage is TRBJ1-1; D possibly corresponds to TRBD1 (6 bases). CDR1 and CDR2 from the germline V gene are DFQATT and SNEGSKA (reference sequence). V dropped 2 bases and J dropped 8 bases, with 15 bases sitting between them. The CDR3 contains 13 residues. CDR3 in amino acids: CSARKLGTGEAFF. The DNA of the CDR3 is TGCAGTGCTAGAAAGCTGGGTACAGGGGAAGCTTTCTTT.

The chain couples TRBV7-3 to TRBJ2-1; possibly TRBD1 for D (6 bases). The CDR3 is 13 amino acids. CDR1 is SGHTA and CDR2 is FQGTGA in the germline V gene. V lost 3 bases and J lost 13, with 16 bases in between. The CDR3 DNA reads TGTGCCAGCAGCTTTCCGGGATCAGGGGCCCAGTTCTTC. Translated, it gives CASSFPGSGAQFF.

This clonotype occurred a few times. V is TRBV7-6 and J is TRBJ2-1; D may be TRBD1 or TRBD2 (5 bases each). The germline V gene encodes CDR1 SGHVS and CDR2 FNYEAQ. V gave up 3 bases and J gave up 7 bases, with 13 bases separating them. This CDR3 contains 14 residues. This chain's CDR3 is CASSLGPQENEQFF. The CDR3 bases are TGTGCCAGCAGCTTGGGACCCCAGGAAAATGAGCAGTTCTTC.

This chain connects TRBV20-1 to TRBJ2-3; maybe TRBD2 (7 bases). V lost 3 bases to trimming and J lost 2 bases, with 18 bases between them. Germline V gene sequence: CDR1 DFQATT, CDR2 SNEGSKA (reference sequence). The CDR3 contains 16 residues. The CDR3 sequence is CSASVLGGPPTDTQYF. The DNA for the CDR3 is TGCAGTGCTAGCGTGCTGGGGGGGCCGCCCACAGATACGCAGTATTTT.

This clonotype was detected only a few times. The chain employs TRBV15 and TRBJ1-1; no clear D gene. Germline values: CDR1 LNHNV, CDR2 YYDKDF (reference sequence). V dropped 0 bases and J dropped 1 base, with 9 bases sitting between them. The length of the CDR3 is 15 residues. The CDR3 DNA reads TGTGCCACCAGCAGAGATAAGACAAGGAACACTGAAGCTTTCTTT. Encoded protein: CATSRDKTRNTEAFF.

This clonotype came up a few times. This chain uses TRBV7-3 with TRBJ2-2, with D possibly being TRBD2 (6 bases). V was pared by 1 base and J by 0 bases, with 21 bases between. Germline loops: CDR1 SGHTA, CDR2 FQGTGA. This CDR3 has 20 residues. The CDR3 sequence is CASSLMWGTGLYANTGELFF. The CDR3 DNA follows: TGTGCCAGCAGCTTAATGTGGGGGACTGGGTTGTATGCGAACACCGGGGAGCTGTTTTTT.

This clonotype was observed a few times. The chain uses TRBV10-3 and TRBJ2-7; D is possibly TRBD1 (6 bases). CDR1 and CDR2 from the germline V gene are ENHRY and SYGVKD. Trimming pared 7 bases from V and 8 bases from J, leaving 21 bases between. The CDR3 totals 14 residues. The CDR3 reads CAINPDSSSTKQYF. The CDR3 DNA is TGTGCCATCAATCCGGACAGCTCCTCTACGAAGCAGTACTTC.

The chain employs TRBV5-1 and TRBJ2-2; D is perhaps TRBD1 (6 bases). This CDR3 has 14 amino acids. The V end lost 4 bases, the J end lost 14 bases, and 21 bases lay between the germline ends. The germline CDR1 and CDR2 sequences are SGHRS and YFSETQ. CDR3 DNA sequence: TGCGCCAGCAGCCCCAACAGGGTTGGATCAGTCCTGTTTTTT. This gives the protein CASSPNRVGSVLFF. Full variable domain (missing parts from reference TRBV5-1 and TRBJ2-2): KAGVTQTPRYLIKTRGQQVTLSCSPISGHRSVSWYQQTPGQGLQFLFEYFSETQRNKGNFPGRFSGRQFSNSRSEMNVSTLELGDSALYLCASSPNRVGSVLFFGEGSRLTVL.

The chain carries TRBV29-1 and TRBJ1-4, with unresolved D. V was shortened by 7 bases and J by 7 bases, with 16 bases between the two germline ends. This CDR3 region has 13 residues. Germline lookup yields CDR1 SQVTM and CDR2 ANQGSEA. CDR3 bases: TGCAGCGCCCAGACAAGGGAGATTGAAAAACTGTTTTTT. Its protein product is CSAQTREIEKLFF.

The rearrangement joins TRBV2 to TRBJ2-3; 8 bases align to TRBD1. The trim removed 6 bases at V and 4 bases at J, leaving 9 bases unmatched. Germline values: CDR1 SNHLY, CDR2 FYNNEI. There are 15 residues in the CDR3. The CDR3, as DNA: TGTGCCAGCAGGCCGCCGGGACAGGCCGCAGATACGCAGTATTTT. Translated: CASRPPGQAADTQYF.

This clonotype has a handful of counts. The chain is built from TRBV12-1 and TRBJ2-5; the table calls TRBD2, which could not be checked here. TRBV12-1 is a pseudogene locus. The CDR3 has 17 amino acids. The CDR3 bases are TGTGCCAGCAGCTTTAACAGGCTTCCCTCCCTGCAAGAGACCCAGTACTTC. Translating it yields CASSFNRLPSLQETQYF.

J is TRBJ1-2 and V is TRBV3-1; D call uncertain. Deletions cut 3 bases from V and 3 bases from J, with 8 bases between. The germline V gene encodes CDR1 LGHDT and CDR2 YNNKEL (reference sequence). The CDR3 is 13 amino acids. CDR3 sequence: CASSQGNYYGYTF. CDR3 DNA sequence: TGTGCCAGCAGCCAGGGGAACTACTATGGCTACACCTTC.

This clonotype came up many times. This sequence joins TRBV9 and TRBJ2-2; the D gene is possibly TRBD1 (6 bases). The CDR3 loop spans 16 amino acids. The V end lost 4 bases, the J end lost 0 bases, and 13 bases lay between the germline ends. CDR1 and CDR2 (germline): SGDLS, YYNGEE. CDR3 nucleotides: TGTGCCAGCAGCCCTAACAGGGTGGCGAACACCGGGGAGCTGTTTTTT. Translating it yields CASSPNRVANTGELFF. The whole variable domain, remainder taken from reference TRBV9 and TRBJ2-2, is DSGVTQTPKHLITATGQRVTLRCSPRSGDLSVYWYQQSLDQGLQFLIQYYNGEERAKGNILERFSAQQFPDLHSELNLSSLELGDSALYFCASSPNRVANTGELFFGEGSRLTVL.

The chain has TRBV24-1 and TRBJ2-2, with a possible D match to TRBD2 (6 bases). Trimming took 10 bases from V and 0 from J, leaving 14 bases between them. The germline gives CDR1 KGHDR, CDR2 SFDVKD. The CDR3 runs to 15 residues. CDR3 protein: CATENSGTNTGELFF. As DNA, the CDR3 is TGTGCCACTGAGAATAGCGGCACGAACACCGGGGAGCTGTTTTTT.

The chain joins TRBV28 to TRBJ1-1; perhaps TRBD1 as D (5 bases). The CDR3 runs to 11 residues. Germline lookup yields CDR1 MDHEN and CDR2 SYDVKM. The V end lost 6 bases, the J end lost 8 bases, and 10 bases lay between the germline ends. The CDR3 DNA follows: TGTGCCAGCAGATTTGCAGGGGAAGCTTTCTTT. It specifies CASRFAGEAFF.

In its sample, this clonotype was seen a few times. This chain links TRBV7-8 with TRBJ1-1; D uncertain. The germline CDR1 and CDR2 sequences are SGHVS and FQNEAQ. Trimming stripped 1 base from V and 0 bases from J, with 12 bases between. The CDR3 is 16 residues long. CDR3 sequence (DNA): TGTGCCAGCAGCTTAGAATCCTCAGCCATGAACACTGAAGCTTTCTTT. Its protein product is CASSLESSAMNTEAFF.

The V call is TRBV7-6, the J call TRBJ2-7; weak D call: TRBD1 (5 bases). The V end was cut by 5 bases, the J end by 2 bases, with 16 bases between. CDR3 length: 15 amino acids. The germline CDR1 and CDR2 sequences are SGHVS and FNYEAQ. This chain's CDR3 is CASSPRPSGTYEQYF. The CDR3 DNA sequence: TGTGCCAGCAGCCCCCGACCGTCAGGGACCTACGAGCAGTACTTC.

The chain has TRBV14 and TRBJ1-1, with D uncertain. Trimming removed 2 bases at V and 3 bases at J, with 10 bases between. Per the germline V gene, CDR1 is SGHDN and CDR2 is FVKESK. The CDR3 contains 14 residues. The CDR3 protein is CASSQTIGHTEAFF. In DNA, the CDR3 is TGTGCCAGCAGCCAAACGATTGGGCACACTGAAGCTTTCTTT.

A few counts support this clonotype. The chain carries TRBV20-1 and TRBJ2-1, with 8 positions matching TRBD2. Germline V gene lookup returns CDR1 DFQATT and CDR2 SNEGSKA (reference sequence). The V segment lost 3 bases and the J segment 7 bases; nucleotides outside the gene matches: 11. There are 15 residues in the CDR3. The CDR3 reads CSARARGGRWNEQFF. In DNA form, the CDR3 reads TGCAGTGCTAGGGCTCGGGGGGGCCGGTGGAATGAGCAGTTCTTC.

CDR3: CSAGAGNSPLHF. CDR3 sequence (DNA): TGCAGTGCTGGGGCGGGGAATTCACCCCTCCACTTT. This chain connects TRBV20-1 to TRBJ1-6, with D perhaps TRBD1 (5 bases). Germline values: CDR1 DFQATT, CDR2 SNEGSKA (reference sequence). The germline V and J ends were trimmed by 5 bases and 7 bases, with 9 bases remaining between them. CDR3 size: 12 residues.

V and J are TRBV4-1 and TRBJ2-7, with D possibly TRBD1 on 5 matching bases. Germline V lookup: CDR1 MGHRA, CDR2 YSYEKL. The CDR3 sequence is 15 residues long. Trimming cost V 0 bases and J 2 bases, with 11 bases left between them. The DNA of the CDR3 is TGCGCCAGCAGCCAAGAGGACGACAGAGCCTACGAGCAGTACTTC. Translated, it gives CASSQEDDRAYEQYF.